This T cell receptor beta chain was captured in a study of T cell responses to AZD1222 COVID-19 vaccine. Study outcomes and limitations: Clonal diversity may have been underestimated in mostly white British donors.

Concerning this clone: The antigen remains undetermined.

The table came from immunoSEQ multiplex PCR; TCRdb's copy has only in-frame clones and leaves some out. The sample yields approximately 100,000 clones, about 93% seen once. The sequencing here drew on peripheral blood, taken on day 0 of AZD1222 vaccination. This receptor was obtained from an adult in good health.

The CDR3 DNA follows: TGTGCCAGCAGTAAACCGACAGGGGACGGTTCACCCCTCCACTTT. It specifies CASSKPTGDGSPLHF. The rearrangement links TRBV6-5 to TRBJ1-6; 8 nucleotides line up with TRBD1. The J segment lost 9 bases and the V segment lost 5 bases, leaving 9 bases of the junction unmatched. In germline, CDR1 is MNHEY, CDR2 SVGAGI. This CDR3 is 15 amino acids long.